Shown below are 14 T cell receptor beta chains from a single sample sequenced in a study of follicular helper T cells after annual influenza vaccination. Described time point: 2014-2015 season, 7 days after vaccination. Assay used: immunoSEQ multiplex PCR; TCRdb lists only in-frame clones, some missing. This table holds about 15,000 clones, approximately 84% found once. The material was CXCR5+ CD38- circulating T follicular helper cells from blood, obtained 7 days after influenza vaccination. As to subset: circulating Tfh, non-naive CD4+CXCR5+PD-1+ (ICOS+CD38+ or ICOS-CD38-). The source is an adult who received the influenza vaccine.

J is TRBJ2-1 and V is TRBV7-2; TRBD2 matches at 9 bases. CDR3 size: 16 residues. Germline assignment: CDR1 SGHTA and CDR2 FQGNSA. V was pared by 3 bases and J by 9 bases, with 12 bases of the junction left unmatched. The CDR3 here is CASSLGDRGGALEQFF. In nucleotides, the CDR3 is TGTGCCAGCAGCTTGGGGGATCGCGGGGGGGCCCTTGAGCAGTTCTTC.

The gene calls are TRBV11-1 and TRBJ2-5; D unclear. Germline V gene lookup returns CDR1 SGHAT and CDR2 FQDESV (reference sequence). The V gene lost 5 bases and the J gene lost 5 bases, with 18 bases spanning the gap. The CDR3 runs to 15 residues. The CDR3 loop is CASSPQVSAIETQYF. CDR3 nucleotides: TGTGCCAGCAGCCCCCAAGTCTCCGCTATTGAGACCCAGTACTTC.

The chain links TRBV4-2 to TRBJ2-1; D is unresolved. The CDR3 sequence is 15 residues long. CDR1 and CDR2 from the germline V gene are LGHNA and YNFKEQ. Trimming pared 4 bases from V and 2 bases from J, leaving 12 bases between. CDR3 loop: CASSPSLTAYNEQFF. The CDR3 DNA is TGTGCCAGCAGCCCGTCCCTTACAGCCTACAATGAGCAGTTCTTC.

V and J are TRBV6-5 and TRBJ2-2; the match to TRBD1 covers 10 bases. The germline gives CDR1 MNHEY, CDR2 SVGAGI. Trimming removed 6 bases from V and 4 bases from J; junction bases left unmatched: 2. The CDR3 runs 14 residues. The CDR3 coding sequence is TGTGCCAGCAGGGACAGGGGGGGCACCGGGGAGCTGTTTTTT. Protein: CASRDRGGTGELFF.

This clone was observed a few times. This chain connects TRBV10-2 to TRBJ1-1, with a possible D match to TRBD1 (5 bases). The ends were cut back, 4 bases at V and 5 bases at J, with 11 bases in the middle. Germline CDR1 WSHSY, CDR2 SAAADI. The CDR3 is made up of 13 amino acids. The CDR3 protein is CASSVTGGTEAFF. CDR3 nucleotide sequence: TGCGCCAGCAGTGTGACGGGGGGTACTGAAGCTTTCTTT.

This sequence joins TRBV2 and TRBJ2-6; 7 bases are a match to TRBD1. The CDR3 is 16 residues long. Germline V CDR1 and CDR2: SNHLY, FYNNEI. V shed 7 bases, J shed 4 bases, and the junction held 10 bases outside the gene matches. CDR3: CASTRQGSGGANVLTF. The CDR3 bases are TGTGCCAGCACTCGACAGGGCTCGGGCGGGGCCAACGTCCTGACTTTC.

V is TRBV9 and J is TRBJ1-6; the match to TRBD1 covers 7 bases. The CDR3 is 14 residues long. Germline-derived CDR1 and CDR2 are SGDLS and YYNGEE. V shed 5 bases and J 6 bases; nucleotides not matched to a gene: 5. The CDR3 sequence is CASSRRDSNSPLHF. DNA for the CDR3: TGTGCCAGCAGTCGACGGGACAGTAATTCACCCCTCCACTTT.

The chain recombines TRBV7-9 with TRBJ1-2; D is unresolved. This CDR3 contains 14 residues. Trimming pared 4 bases from V and 8 bases from J, leaving 17 bases between. The germline CDR1 and CDR2 sequences are SEHNR and FQNEAQ (reference sequence). CDR3 in amino acids: CASSSSGQLRGYTF. CDR3 bases: TGTGCCAGCAGCTCCAGCGGTCAGCTACGCGGCTACACCTTC. Full variable domain (missing parts from reference TRBV7-9 and TRBJ1-2): DTGVSQNPRHKITKRGQNVTFRCDPISEHNRLYWYRQTLGQGPEFLTYFQNEAQLEKSRLLSDRFSAERPKGSFSTLEIQRTEQGDSAMYLCASSSSGQLRGYTFGSGTRLTVV.

This clone was detected only a few times. The CDR3 spells CASSRGSMNTEAFF. Here the CDR3 DNA reads TGTGCCAGTAGTAGAGGCAGCATGAACACTGAAGCTTTCTTT. The V gene is TRBV19, the J gene TRBJ1-1, with unresolved D. The CDR3 is made up of 14 amino acids. Trimming took off 4 bases at V and 0 bases at J, with 9 bases between the two ends. Germline CDR1 is LNHDA and CDR2 is SQIVND (reference sequence). The whole variable domain, remainder taken from reference TRBV19 and TRBJ1-1, is DGGITQSPKYLFRKEGQNVTLSCEQNLNHDAMYWYRQDPGQGLRLIYYSQIVNDFQKGDIAEGYSVSREKKESFPLTVTSAQKNPTAFYLCASSRGSMNTEAFFGQGTRLTVV.

The sample holds a few counts of this clone. V and J are TRBV6-6 and TRBJ1-6; 8 nucleotides line up with TRBD1. In germline, CDR1 is MNHNY, CDR2 SVGAGI (reference sequence). The V gene end was trimmed by 5 bases and the J gene end by 10 bases; junction bases not matched to a gene: 10. The CDR3 runs 15 residues. This CDR3 reads CASSPATGVGSPLHF. The CDR3 DNA follows: TGTGCCAGCAGTCCCGCGACAGGGGTGGGGTCACCCCTCCACTTT.

This rearrangement joins TRBV28 to TRBJ1-3; D gene unclear. The CDR3 extends over 15 amino acids. The germline V gene encodes CDR1 MDHEN and CDR2 SYDVKM. V shed 5 bases and J shed 0 bases, with 11 bases lying between them. In DNA form, the CDR3 reads TGTGCCAGCAGTCCCCGCGGGAGCTCTGGAAACACCATATATTTT. Translation: CASSPRGSSGNTIYF.

In the case of this clone: An end of the junction does not agree with germline; a read error may underlie this. The V call is TRBV7-9, the J call TRBJ2-1, with D possibly TRBD2 on 6 matching bases. Germline CDR1 SEHNR, CDR2 FQNEAQ (reference sequence). The CDR3 is 15 residues long. The CDR3 nucleotides read TGTGCCAACAGCATTGACGGGAGCTCCTACAATGAGCAGTTCTTC. Encoded protein: CANSIDGSSYNEQFF.

The gene calls are TRBV20-1 and TRBJ1-2, with D hard to call. Germline loops: CDR1 DFQATT, CDR2 SNEGSKA (reference sequence). This CDR3 region has 11 residues. Deletions cut 5 bases from V and 8 bases from J, with 12 bases between. In nucleotides, the CDR3 is TGCAGTGCTGAGGATAGCGAGGGCTACACCTTC. Its protein product is CSAEDSEGYTF.

The chain employs TRBV5-1 and TRBJ1-4; weak D call: TRBD1 (6 bases). V lost 0 bases to trimming and J lost 8 bases, with 11 bases between them. The CDR3 contains 14 residues. In germline, CDR1 is SGHRS, CDR2 YFSETQ. CDR3 protein: CASSLAMGAEKLFF. The CDR3, as DNA: TGCGCCAGCAGCTTGGCCATGGGGGCGGAAAAACTGTTTTTT.